This entry lists 30 T cell receptor beta chains sequenced from one sample in a study of STAT3 mutations in large granular lymphocyte leukemia. Using immunoSEQ multiplex PCR, the repertoire was profiled, and TCRdb retains in-frame clones only, with some absent. The table has roughly 38,000 clones, 70% to 90% seen once. Their specific antigens are unknown. Study-wide results and caveats: Every T-LGLL patient had at least one immunodominant TCRbeta clonotype.

Sequenced material: PBMCs. The receptors originated from a human donor with T large granular lymphocyte leukemia. Some clones in this sample may be carry-over from other donors' samples.

This chain connects TRBV4-3 to TRBJ1-2; possibly TRBD1 for D (5 bases). The CDR3 is 13 residues long. The germline V and J ends were trimmed by 0 bases and 8 bases, with 10 bases remaining between them. Germline values: CDR1 LGHNA, CDR2 YSLEER. CDR3 loop: CASSQDGRGGYTF. The CDR3 coding sequence is TGCGCCAGCAGCCAAGATGGCCGGGGCGGCTACACCTTC.

This clone appeared a single time. V usage is TRBV5-1 and J usage is TRBJ2-2, with TRBD2 as a possible D gene (5 bases). Trimming pared 0 bases from V and 7 bases from J, leaving 10 bases between. Germline V CDR1 and CDR2: SGHRS, YFSETQ. The CDR3 extends over 14 amino acids. This CDR3 reads CASSLVLAGGELFF. The CDR3 coding sequence is TGCGCCAGCAGCTTGGTATTGGCGGGCGGGGAGCTGTTTTTT.

This clone was seen a handful of times. CDR3 in amino acids: CASSTGTQPQHF. The CDR3 nucleotides read TGTGCCAGCAGTACAGGGACCCAGCCCCAGCATTTT. The gene calls are TRBV6-5 and TRBJ1-5, with D perhaps TRBD1 (6 bases). Germline V gene lookup returns CDR1 MNHEY and CDR2 SVGAGI. Trimming shortened V by 5 bases and J by 7 bases, and 9 bases separated the two germline ends. This CDR3 has 12 amino acids.

This chain joins TRBV6-5 and TRBJ2-3; D is unresolved. V shed 1 base and J shed 5 bases, with 7 bases lying between them. Germline loops: CDR1 MNHEY, CDR2 SVGAGI. This CDR3 region has 13 residues. The CDR3 spells CASSYWDKDTQYF. The CDR3 DNA reads as TGTGCCAGCAGTTACTGGGATAAAGATACGCAGTATTTT.

The chain employs TRBV13 and TRBJ1-2; no definite D call. CDR1 is PRHDT and CDR2 is FYEKMQ in the germline V gene (reference sequence). The CDR3 has 15 residues. V was shortened by 5 bases and J by 2 bases, with 15 bases between the two germline ends. CDR3 DNA sequence: TGTGCCAGCAGCCCCTCTTTCCCCAACAACTATGGCTACACCTTC. Translating it yields CASSPSFPNNYGYTF.

A single count supports this clone. This chain uses TRBV9 with TRBJ2-7, with 8 bases aligning to TRBD2. The germline V gene has CDR1 SGDLS and CDR2 YYNGEE. The ends lost 0 bases at V and 5 bases at J; junction bases unmatched: 7. The CDR3 totals 15 residues. The CDR3 loop reads CASSVEGVGGDEQYF. CDR3 nucleotide sequence: TGTGCCAGCAGCGTAGAGGGGGTCGGGGGGGACGAGCAGTACTTC. Based on the CDR3 plus reference TRBV9 and TRBJ2-7, the full variable domain is DSGVTQTPKHLITATGQRVTLRCSPRSGDLSVYWYQQSLDQGLQFLIQYYNGEERAKGNILERFSAQQFPDLHSELNLSSLELGDSALYFCASSVEGVGGDEQYFGPGTRLTVT.

J is TRBJ1-5 and V is TRBV10-2, with D perhaps matching TRBD1 (6 bases). Germline V gene lookup returns CDR1 WSHSY and CDR2 SAAADI. V was cut by 5 bases and J by 1 base, with 9 bases left in between. This CDR3 spans 14 amino acids. The CDR3, as DNA: TGCGCCAGCAGTTCGACAGGCAGCAATCAGCCCCAGCATTTT. It specifies CASSSTGSNQPQHF.

In this sample, this clone turned up once. The V call is TRBV19, the J call TRBJ2-3, with 7 bases matching TRBD2. The trim removed 6 bases at V and 2 bases at J, leaving 8 bases unmatched. Looked up from germline, CDR1 is LNHDA and CDR2 is SQIVND (reference sequence). The length of the CDR3 is 15 residues. CDR3 residues: CASSWSSGDTDTQYF. The CDR3 DNA sequence: TGTGCCAGTAGCTGGTCTAGCGGAGACACAGATACGCAGTATTTT.

This chain uses TRBV28 with TRBJ1-2, with D unclear. CDR1 MDHEN and CDR2 SYDVKM come from the germline V gene. V was shortened by 1 base and J by 5 bases, with 5 bases between the two germline ends. CDR3 length: 12 amino acids. The DNA of the CDR3 is TGTGCCAGCAGTTTATCTGCATATGGCTACACCTTC. It codes for CASSLSAYGYTF.

The V gene is TRBV18, the J gene TRBJ1-2, with a possible D match to TRBD1 (6 bases). The CDR3 covers 15 residues. V was shortened by 3 bases and J by 3 bases, with 14 bases between the two germline ends. Germline values: CDR1 KGHSH, CDR2 LQKENI. In DNA form, the CDR3 reads TGTGCCAGCTCACCGGGACAAGCTTATTACTATGGCTACACCTTC. Translating gives CASSPGQAYYYGYTF.

This chain connects TRBV5-1 to TRBJ1-4; TRBD1 agrees at 7 bases. Germline V lookup: CDR1 SGHRS, CDR2 YFSETQ. CDR3 length: 15 amino acids. Trimming at V came to 4 bases and at J to 3 bases, leaving 6 bases not matched to a gene. Here the CDR3 DNA reads TGCGCCAGCAGCAATCCGGGACAGCCTAATGAAAAACTGTTTTTT. Its protein is CASSNPGQPNEKLFF.

The rearrangement joins TRBV27 to TRBJ2-2; the D gene could be TRBD1 or TRBD2 (5 bases each). This CDR3 is built from 14 residues. The V end was cut by 2 bases, the J end by 5 bases, with 9 bases between. Germline V gene lookup returns CDR1 MNHEY and CDR2 SMNVEV (reference sequence). CDR3 sequence reads: CASSLGGRTGELFF. The CDR3 DNA reads as TGTGCCAGCAGTTTAGGGGGTCGTACCGGGGAGCTGTTTTTT.

V usage is TRBV28 and J usage is TRBJ1-2, with no clear D. Germline V gives CDR1 MDHEN, CDR2 SYDVKM. The CDR3 is 14 amino acids. CDR3 in amino acids: CAIPYGGFGYGYTF. The CDR3 DNA follows: TGTGCAATTCCATATGGCGGGTTTGGCTATGGCTACACCTTC.

The chain combines TRBV6-5 with TRBJ1-3; tentatively, D is TRBD1 (5 bases). The germline V gene encodes CDR1 MNHEY and CDR2 SVGAGI. CDR3 length equals 12 residues. Deletions cut 6 bases from V and 13 bases from J, with 16 bases between. In DNA form, the CDR3 reads TGTGCCAGCAGCGCGCTGGGGGGGGAGATATATTTT. Translating it yields CASSALGGEIYF.

This clone appeared once. The chain employs TRBV6-5 and TRBJ1-3; D is perhaps TRBD1 (5 bases). This CDR3 spans 15 amino acids. Germline CDR1 reads MNHEY; CDR2 reads SVGAGI. V shed 7 bases and J shed 4 bases, with 17 bases lying between them. The CDR3 loop reads CASTPLVGVGNTIYF. The CDR3, as DNA: TGTGCCAGCACTCCACTAGTAGGGGTCGGAAACACCATATATTTT.

A few counts support this clone. The chain couples TRBV2 to TRBJ2-5, with TRBD2 matching 10 bases. Per germline, CDR1 SNHLY and CDR2 FYNNEI. Trimming took 5 bases from V and 2 from J; bases not matched to a gene: 8. This CDR3 is built from 16 residues. CDR3 region: CASSLGLADFQETQYF. DNA for the CDR3: TGTGCCAGCAGTCTCGGACTAGCGGATTTTCAAGAGACCCAGTACTTC. Using reference TRBV2 and TRBJ2-5 for the parts outside the CDR3, the full variable domain is EPEVTQTPSHQVTQMGQEVILRCVPISNHLYFYWYRQILGQKVEFLVSFYNNEISEKSEIFDDQFSVERPDGSNFTLKIRSTKLEDSAMYFCASSLGLADFQETQYFGPGTRLLVL.

The chain recombines TRBV28 with TRBJ2-7; 12 bases fit TRBD1. Germline CDR1 reads MDHEN; CDR2 reads SYDVKM. This CDR3 spans 15 amino acids. Trimming took 4 bases from V and 6 from J; bases not matched to a gene: 7. The CDR3: CASSSPGQGAGEQYV. Here the CDR3 DNA reads TGTGCCAGCAGTTCTCCGGGACAGGGGGCTGGCGAGCAGTACGTC.

This chain uses TRBV15 with TRBJ2-7; D call uncertain. The V gene's germline CDR1 is LNHNV and CDR2 YYDKDF (reference sequence). The V and J ends lost 1 base and 1 base respectively, with 8 bases between them. The CDR3 runs 14 residues. CDR3 in DNA: TGTGCCACCAGCAGAGGCGTAGGATCCTACGAGCAGTACTTC. Translating it yields CATSRGVGSYEQYF.

This chain joins TRBV28 and TRBJ2-3, with a possible D match to TRBD1 (6 bases). V was trimmed by 5 bases and J by 5 bases, leaving 11 bases between them. This CDR3 region has 13 residues. CDR1 and CDR2 from the germline V gene are MDHEN and SYDVKM. CDR3 nucleotide sequence: TGTGCCAGCAGTCAAACAGGGCGAGATACGCAGTATTTT. It yields the protein CASSQTGRDTQYF.

The chain uses TRBV5-6 and TRBJ1-1; D possibly corresponds to TRBD1 (6 bases). V was pared by 0 bases and J by 10 bases, with 13 bases between. The CDR3 length is 13 residues. Germline CDR1 is SGHDT and CDR2 is YYEEEE. The CDR3 DNA reads TGTGCCAGCAGCTTGGGGACAGTGCTCCGAGCTTTCTTT. Encoded protein: CASSLGTVLRAFF.

This rearrangement joins TRBV29-1 to TRBJ1-1; D call uncertain. Germline loops: CDR1 SQVTM, CDR2 ANQGSEA. Trimming took off 4 bases at V and 2 bases at J, with 17 bases between the two ends. This CDR3 region has 15 residues. The DNA of the CDR3 is TGCAGCGTTGCCAGGCTTTTGAGCTATAACACTGAAGCTTTCTTT. As protein: CSVARLLSYNTEAFF. Complete variable domain (other parts from reference TRBV29-1 and TRBJ1-1): SAVISQKPSRDICQRGTSLTIQCQVDSQVTMMFWYRQQPGQSLTLIATANQGSEATYESGFVIDKFPISRPNLTFSTLTVSNMSPEDSSIYLCSVARLLSYNTEAFFGQGTRLTVV.

V usage is TRBV5-1 and J usage is TRBJ2-2; D remains ambiguous. V was trimmed by 1 base and J by 6 bases, leaving 7 bases between them. The CDR3 totals 13 residues. Germline loops: CDR1 SGHRS, CDR2 YFSETQ. As DNA, the CDR3 is TGCGCCAGCAGCTTGATTGGGTCCGGGGAGCTGTTTTTT. Protein sequence: CASSLIGSGELFF.

This chain connects TRBV6-6 to TRBJ1-1; D is unclear. The CDR3 length is 11 residues. Germline CDR1 is MNHNY and CDR2 is SVGAGI (reference sequence). Trimming took off 3 bases at V and 4 bases at J, with 3 bases between the two ends. The CDR3 region is CASSYSTEAFF. The CDR3 coding sequence is TGTGCCAGCAGTTATAGCACTGAAGCTTTCTTT.

The chain recombines TRBV7-6 with TRBJ2-7; D might be TRBD2 (7 bases). The CDR3 is made up of 13 amino acids. Germline V gene data show CDR1 as SGHVS and CDR2 as FNYEAQ. V gave up 5 bases and J gave up 7 bases, with 15 bases separating them. The CDR3 coding sequence is TGTGCCAGCAGCCACGGGGGGCACCGGGAGCAGTACTTC. Amino acid sequence: CASSHGGHREQYF. The complete variable domain, with remaining parts taken from reference TRBV7-6 and TRBJ2-7, reads GAGVSQSPRYKVTKRGQDVALRCDPISGHVSLYWYRQALGQGPEFLTYFNYEAQQDKSGLPNDRFSAERPEGSISTLTIQRTEQRDSAMYRCASSHGGHREQYFGPGTRLTVT.

The chain uses TRBV27 and TRBJ1-5; possibly TRBD1 for D (5 bases). Germline CDR1 reads MNHEY; CDR2 reads SMNVEV (reference sequence). The CDR3 loop spans 15 amino acids. V lost 3 bases to trimming and J lost 0 bases, with 9 bases between them. CDR3 amino acids: CASSFEGYSNQPQHF. CDR3 DNA: TGTGCCAGCAGTTTTGAGGGGTATAGCAATCAGCCCCAGCATTTT.

On this clone: The junction and the germline gene differ at one end; a read error may be behind it. V is TRBV7-7 and J is TRBJ2-5; unclear D gene. This CDR3 is 13 amino acids long. Germline V gives CDR1 SSHAT, CDR2 FNYEAQ (reference sequence). The CDR3 protein is CASSLLTRETQYF. The CDR3 DNA sequence: TGTGCTAGCAGCTTACTGACGAGGGAGACCCAGTACTTC.

The sample holds a few counts of this clone. V gene TRBV10-1 combines with J gene TRBJ2-4; D is unclear. V was cut by 9 bases and J by 9 bases, with 3 bases left in between. Looked up from germline, CDR1 is WNHNN and CDR2 is SYGVQD (reference sequence). This CDR3 is built from 8 residues. Here the CDR3 DNA reads TGCGCCAGACTCATTCAGTACTTC. Its protein is CARLIQYF.

The chain uses TRBV4-1 and TRBJ2-7; 7 nucleotides agree with TRBD1. The CDR3 is 12 amino acids. The junction had 8 bases not matched to a gene; V was cut back by 8 bases and J by 7 bases. Germline loops: CDR1 MGHRA, CDR2 YSYEKL. The CDR3 bases are TGCGCCAGCGGCCTGGGGGACAGAGAGCAGTACTTC. Protein: CASGLGDREQYF.

V gene TRBV5-4 combines with J gene TRBJ2-1; weak D call: TRBD2 (6 bases). Trimming pared 3 bases from V and 6 bases from J, leaving 19 bases between. Germline CDR1 SGHNT, CDR2 YYREEE (reference sequence). This CDR3 is 16 amino acids long. CDR3: CASSSGGGMGPNEQFF. DNA for the CDR3: TGTGCCAGCAGCTCTGGCGGAGGGATGGGGCCCAATGAGCAGTTCTTC.

The V gene is TRBV28, the J gene TRBJ1-5; tentatively, D is TRBD1 (6 bases). Germline-derived CDR1 and CDR2 are MDHEN and SYDVKM. There are 16 residues in the CDR3. V was shortened by 1 base and J by 0 bases, with 10 bases between the two germline ends. In nucleotides, the CDR3 is TGTGCCAGCAGTTTATTCAGGGGCGATAGCAATCAGCCCCAGCATTTT. Amino acids: CASSLFRGDSNQPQHF.